A selection of T cell receptor beta chains follows, all from one sample in a study of blood T cell repertoires in COVID-19. Clones were read by immunoSEQ multiplex PCR, and TCRdb kept only the in-frame ones, dropping some. The sample shows some 70,000 clones, 80% to 90% of them seen only once. The source material was peripheral blood. The origin of the receptors is a human donor in a cohort sampled during active COVID-19. Both conserved end residues are part of each CDR3.

TRBV9	TRBJ2-3	CASSVGVVATDTQYF
TRBV6-5	TRBJ2-7	CASSSWDRVYEQYF
TRBV28	TRBJ2-2	CASSLTVEGLAGVNTGELFF
TRBV27	TRBJ2-3	CASSPRASGRRGDTQYF
TRBV19	TRBJ1-2	CASQKTQGRDYGYTF
TRBV7-2	TRBJ2-7	CASSLGSGRNSYEQYF
TRBV28	TRBJ2-7	CASRIGDSGRDTYEQYF
TRBV19	TRBJ2-7	CASSIQRGLSYEQYF
TRBV11-2	TRBJ1-3	CASSLEDRGSGNTIYF
TRBV7-8	TRBJ1-5	CASSLQSNQPQHF
TRBV18	TRBJ2-2	CASSQSLAGNTGELFF
TRBV18	TRBJ1-5	CASSRGGTGKQPQHF
TRBV9	TRBJ2-3	CASSPREGGQDTQYF
TRBV12-3/TRBV12-4	TRBJ1-2	CASSPEGNLGYTF
TRBV4-2	TRBJ2-1	CASSRVSGEKYNEQFF
TRBV5-1	TRBJ2-5	CASSLRRGQETQYF
TRBV25-1	TRBJ1-2	CASSAPLEGTYGYTF
TRBV27	TRBJ2-3	CASSPTGAGNTDTQYF
TRBV18	TRBJ1-5	CASSPGGMGNQPQHF
TRBV10-3	TRBJ2-7	CAISAAVRVGVYEQYF
TRBV5-4	TRBJ2-1	CASSPPSGRRNEQFF
TRBV3-1/TRBV3-2	TRBJ2-5	CASSQGDRGRGTQYF
TRBV27	TRBJ1-2	CASRSTGGSNYGYTF
TRBV7-9	TRBJ2-5	CASSLGSREETQYF
TRBV24-1	TRBJ1-1	CATSSGQGANTEAFF
TRBV13	TRBJ1-5	CASSSHRDGQPQHF
TRBV6-5	TRBJ2-7	CASSLSGSSYEQYF
TRBV3-1/TRBV3-2	TRBJ2-1	CASSQDASGKYNEQFF
TRBV9	TRBJ2-1	CASSVAVDSLQGGEQFF
TRBV27	TRBJ1-2	CASSLTGGYGYTF
TRBV24-1	TRBJ2-2	CATSDPGVRDTGELFF
TRBV3-1/TRBV3-2	TRBJ2-4	CASSPVGGNYQYF
TRBV9	TRBJ2-3	CASSVGLELTDTQYF
TRBV5-1	TRBJ1-3	CASSPGGAFSGNTIYF
TRBV19	TRBJ1-2	CASSPGQGAYGYTF
TRBV7-2	TRBJ2-7	CASSVSGSGSYEQYF
TRBV27	TRBJ1-4	CASSWTGLDSTNEKLFF